The rows below give T cell receptor beta chains drawn from one sample of a study of blood T cells in healthy people across ages. TCRdb reprocessed the 5' RACE reads with MiXCR, giving one entry per CDR3 protein. The data contain some 1.5 million distinct CDR3 sequences, roughly 27% of them singletons. Material for sequencing was blood. Receptor source: a woman aged 25 to 39 in good health. The CDR3 runs from the conserved cysteine through the conserved F or W. D genes are given only for firm matches. Clone size is given for some rows only: seen once, a few or many times, or a class if the clone is expanded.

V gene: TRBV25-1
clone size: .
J gene: TRBJ2-5
D gene: TRBD2
CDR3 length: 17
CDR3 protein: CASSEYLGLAGQETQYF
CDR3 DNA: TGTGCCAGCAGTGAATATTTGGGACTAGCGGGACAAGAGACCCAGTACTTC

V gene: TRBV21-1
clone size: few
J gene: TRBJ2-3
D gene: .
CDR3 length: 15
CDR3 protein: CASSKGIVGTDTQYF
CDR3 DNA: TGTGCCAGCAGCAAAGGGATAGTGGGCACAGATACGCAGTATTTT

V gene: TRBV19
clone size: .
J gene: TRBJ1-1
D gene: .
CDR3 length: 13
CDR3 protein: CASTFTRSIEAFF
CDR3 DNA: TGTGCCAGTACGTTCACCAGGTCCATTGAAGCTTTCTTT

V gene: TRBV12-3/TRBV12-4
clone size: few
J gene: TRBJ1-5
D gene: .
CDR3 length: 14
CDR3 protein: CASSLSGMGGPQHF
CDR3 DNA: TGTGCCAGCAGTTTAAGCGGGATGGGGGGGCCCCAGCATTTT

V gene: TRBV28
clone size: .
J gene: TRBJ1-5
D gene: TRBD1
CDR3 length: 17
CDR3 protein: CASSSRGDSYSNQPQHF
CDR3 DNA: TGTGCCAGCAGTTCAAGGGGGGACAGCTATAGCAATCAGCCCCAGCATTTT

V gene: TRBV7-6
clone size: .
J gene: TRBJ1-5
D gene: .
CDR3 length: 15
CDR3 protein: CASSPTEDSNQPQHF
CDR3 DNA: TGTGCCAGCAGCCCGACAGAGGATAGCAATCAGCCCCAGCATTTT

V gene: TRBV5-1
clone size: .
J gene: TRBJ2-1
D gene: TRBD1
CDR3 length: 15
CDR3 protein: CASRPGTEIFNEQFF
CDR3 DNA: TGCGCCAGCAGACCCGGGACAGAGATTTTCAATGAGCAGTTCTTC

V gene: TRBV7-2
clone size: .
J gene: TRBJ2-7
D gene: .
CDR3 length: 14
CDR3 protein: CASSNRDTRYEQYF
CDR3 DNA: TGTGCCAGCAGCAACCGGGACACGCGATACGAGCAGTACTTC

V gene: TRBV11-1
clone size: .
J gene: TRBJ2-7
D gene: .
CDR3 length: 15
CDR3 protein: CASSLGAGSYNEQYF
CDR3 DNA: TGTGCCAGCAGCTTGGGGGCAGGCTCCTACAATGAGCAGTACTTC

V gene: TRBV28
clone size: few
J gene: TRBJ1-5
D gene: .
CDR3 length: 14
CDR3 protein: CASEPNMPGQPQHF
CDR3 DNA: TGTGCCAGCGAACCCAACATGCCCGGTCAGCCCCAGCATTTT

V gene: TRBV2
clone size: .
J gene: TRBJ1-6
D gene: .
CDR3 length: 14
CDR3 protein: CASRRDAYNSPLHF
CDR3 DNA: TGTGCCAGCAGAAGGGACGCCTATAATTCACCCCTCCACTTT

V gene: TRBV20-1
clone size: .
J gene: TRBJ1-5
D gene: TRBD1
CDR3 length: 14
CDR3 protein: CSAAFQGADQPQHF
CDR3 DNA: TGCAGTGCTGCCTTTCAGGGGGCGGATCAGCCCCAGCATTTT

V gene: TRBV29-1
clone size: .
J gene: TRBJ2-7
D gene: .
CDR3 length: 13
CDR3 protein: CSVPTGGAGAQYF
CDR3 DNA: TGCAGCGTCCCCACCGGCGGGGCTGGAGCGCAGTATTTC

V gene: TRBV7-2
clone size: few
J gene: TRBJ2-4
D gene: TRBD2
CDR3 length: 14
CDR3 protein: CASRLGGRENIQYF
CDR3 DNA: TGTGCCAGCAGGTTGGGTGGGAGGGAAAACATTCAGTACTTC

V gene: TRBV5-6
clone size: many
J gene: TRBJ2-7
D gene: .
CDR3 length: 12
CDR3 protein: CASSLYDSEQYF
CDR3 DNA: TGTGCCAGCAGCTTGTATGATTCCGAGCAGTACTTC

V gene: TRBV20-1
clone size: many
J gene: TRBJ2-1
D gene: .
CDR3 length: 11
CDR3 protein: CSATDYNEQFF
CDR3 DNA: TGCAGTGCTACGGACTATAATGAGCAGTTCTTC

V gene: TRBV12-3/TRBV12-4
clone size: few
J gene: TRBJ2-7
D gene: .
CDR3 length: 14
CDR3 protein: CASRPRERGYEQYF
CDR3 DNA: TGTGCCAGCAGACCCAGGGAACGGGGCTACGAGCAGTACTTC

V gene: TRBV5-6
clone size: .
J gene: TRBJ2-1
D gene: .
CDR3 length: 15
CDR3 protein: CASSLRGEYYNEQFF
CDR3 DNA: TGTGCCAGCAGCCTGAGAGGGGAGTACTACAATGAGCAGTTCTTC

V gene: TRBV20-1
clone size: few
J gene: TRBJ2-1
D gene: TRBD1
CDR3 length: 14
CDR3 protein: CSATPGTGVTEQFF
CDR3 DNA: TGCAGTGCGACTCCCGGGACAGGGGTCACTGAGCAGTTCTTC

V gene: TRBV5-1
clone size: few
J gene: TRBJ1-2
D gene: .
CDR3 length: 13
CDR3 protein: CASSAGARSGYTF
CDR3 DNA: TGCGCCAGCAGCGCCGGGGCGCGGAGTGGCTACACCTTC

V gene: TRBV12-5
clone size: many
J gene: TRBJ2-1
D gene: .
CDR3 length: 15
CDR3 protein: CASGLPPPVYNEQFF
CDR3 DNA: TGTGCTAGTGGTTTGCCACCGCCCGTCTACAATGAGCAGTTCTTC

V gene: TRBV9
clone size: .
J gene: TRBJ2-1
D gene: .
CDR3 length: 15
CDR3 protein: CASSVASFDYNEQFF
CDR3 DNA: TGTGCCAGCAGCGTAGCTAGCTTCGACTACAATGAGCAGTTCTTC

V gene: TRBV24-1
clone size: .
J gene: TRBJ2-7
D gene: TRBD1
CDR3 length: 18
CDR3 protein: CATIAGTGGSSGLDEQYF
CDR3 DNA: TGTGCCACCATTGCCGGGACAGGGGGCTCCTCGGGCCTCGACGAGCAGTACTTC

V gene: TRBV20-1
clone size: many
J gene: TRBJ2-1
D gene: .
CDR3 length: 14
CDR3 protein: CSARAHGSYNEQFF
CDR3 DNA: TGCAGTGCTAGAGCGCATGGCTCCTACAATGAGCAGTTCTTC

V gene: TRBV6-5
clone size: .
J gene: TRBJ2-7
D gene: .
CDR3 length: 13
CDR3 protein: CASSCSPDYEQYF
CDR3 DNA: TGTGCCAGCAGTTGCTCACCAGACTACGAGCAGTACTTC

V gene: TRBV5-1
clone size: few
J gene: TRBJ2-5
D gene: .
CDR3 length: 13
CDR3 protein: CASYLARKETQYF
CDR3 DNA: TGCGCCAGCTACTTGGCACGGAAAGAGACCCAGTACTTC

V gene: TRBV6-5
clone size: many
J gene: TRBJ1-6
D gene: .
CDR3 length: 15
CDR3 protein: CASRQQSSYNSPLHF
CDR3 DNA: TGTGCCAGCAGGCAACAGAGCTCCTATAATTCACCCCTCCACTTT

V gene: TRBV3-1
clone size: .
J gene: TRBJ1-2
D gene: TRBD1
CDR3 length: 13
CDR3 protein: CASSHPNRGGYTF
CDR3 DNA: TGTGCCAGCAGCCATCCTAACAGGGGTGGCTACACCTTC

V gene: TRBV4-3
clone size: .
J gene: TRBJ1-1
D gene: .
CDR3 length: 13
CDR3 protein: CASSQDGTAKAFF
CDR3 DNA: TGCGCCAGCAGCCAAGATGGAACGGCCAAAGCTTTCTTT

V gene: TRBV7-2
clone size: .
J gene: TRBJ1-2
D gene: .
CDR3 length: 15
CDR3 protein: CASSTGTPAGYGYTF
CDR3 DNA: TGTGCCAGCAGCACCGGGACGCCGGCGGGTTATGGCTACACCTTC

V gene: TRBV7-2
clone size: few
J gene: TRBJ2-7
D gene: .
CDR3 length: 15
CDR3 protein: CASSLGKTRGYEQYF
CDR3 DNA: TGTGCCAGCAGCTTAGGAAAGACAAGGGGCTACGAGCAGTACTTC

V gene: TRBV19
clone size: .
J gene: TRBJ1-5
D gene: .
CDR3 length: 12
CDR3 protein: CARSISGQPQHF
CDR3 DNA: TGTGCCAGGAGTATCTCCGGTCAGCCCCAGCATTTT

V gene: TRBV29-1
clone size: once
J gene: TRBJ2-7
D gene: .
CDR3 length: 14
CDR3 protein: CSVDRGQGSYEQYF
CDR3 DNA: TGCAGCGTTGATCGGGGGCAGGGATCCTACGAGCAGTACTTC

V gene: TRBV4-2
clone size: .
J gene: TRBJ2-1
D gene: .
CDR3 length: 17
CDR3 protein: CASSQEDPGAGQETQFF
CDR3 DNA: TGTGCCAGCAGCCAAGAAGATCCGGGGGCGGGGCAAGAGACCCAGTTCTTC

V gene: TRBV12-3/TRBV12-4
clone size: .
J gene: TRBJ2-1
D gene: .
CDR3 length: 14
CDR3 protein: CASSQLERFNEQFF
CDR3 DNA: TGTGCCAGCAGCCAACTAGAGCGGTTCAATGAGCAGTTCTTC

V gene: TRBV20-1
clone size: few
J gene: TRBJ1-1
D gene: TRBD1
CDR3 length: 15
CDR3 protein: CSASRQGSTNTEAFF
CDR3 DNA: TGCAGTGCTTCAAGACAGGGCTCGACAAACACTGAAGCTTTCTTT

V gene: TRBV7-3
clone size: few
J gene: TRBJ1-2
D gene: .
CDR3 length: 14
CDR3 protein: CASSLTLGSHGYTF
CDR3 DNA: TGTGCCAGCAGCTTAACTTTAGGGAGCCATGGCTACACCTTC

V gene: TRBV12-3/TRBV12-4
clone size: .
J gene: TRBJ1-4
D gene: .
CDR3 length: 15
CDR3 protein: CASSNHRGTNEKLFF
CDR3 DNA: TGTGCCAGCAGCAACCATCGGGGTACTAATGAAAAACTGTTTTTT

V gene: TRBV4-1
clone size: .
J gene: TRBJ2-5
D gene: .
CDR3 length: 10
CDR3 protein: CASSQGDSYF
CDR3 DNA: TGCGCCAGCAGCCAAGGGGACTCGTACTTC

V gene: TRBV2
clone size: few
J gene: TRBJ2-5
D gene: .
CDR3 length: 13
CDR3 protein: CASGGTARETQYF
CDR3 DNA: TGTGCCAGCGGGGGGACAGCCAGAGAGACCCAGTACTTC

V gene: TRBV24-1
clone size: many
J gene: TRBJ2-1
D gene: TRBD1
CDR3 length: 17
CDR3 protein: CATSDSSGTGIYNEQFF
CDR3 DNA: TGTGCCACCAGTGACTCTTCCGGGACAGGCATCTACAATGAGCAGTTCTTC

V gene: TRBV2
clone size: few
J gene: TRBJ1-6
D gene: .
CDR3 length: 16
CDR3 protein: CASSEYTGKINSPLHF
CDR3 DNA: TGTGCCAGCAGTGAATACACAGGGAAAATTAATTCACCCCTCCACTTT

V gene: TRBV29-1
clone size: many
J gene: TRBJ1-2
D gene: .
CDR3 length: 14
CDR3 protein: CSDLDDGGSDGYTF
CDR3 DNA: TGCAGCGACCTCGACGATGGAGGTTCGGATGGCTACACCTTC

V gene: TRBV14
clone size: few
J gene: TRBJ2-3
D gene: .
CDR3 length: 12
CDR3 protein: CASSPQALTQYF
CDR3 DNA: TGTGCCAGCAGCCCTCAGGCCCTTACGCAGTATTTT

V gene: TRBV24-1
clone size: .
J gene: TRBJ2-2
D gene: .
CDR3 length: 15
CDR3 protein: CATSDSGPPGGELFF
CDR3 DNA: TGTGCCACCAGTGATTCGGGACCTCCTGGCGGGGAGCTGTTTTTT

V gene: TRBV30
clone size: .
J gene: TRBJ2-1
D gene: .
CDR3 length: 16
CDR3 protein: CAWSVSSRDKCNEQFF
CDR3 DNA: TGTGCCTGGAGTGTATCCTCCCGGGACAAATGCAATGAGCAGTTCTTC

V gene: TRBV4-2
clone size: .
J gene: TRBJ1-2
D gene: .
CDR3 length: 12
CDR3 protein: CASRRDIDGYTF
CDR3 DNA: TGTGCCAGCCGCCGGGACATAGATGGCTACACCTTC

V gene: TRBV4-3
clone size: .
J gene: TRBJ2-3
D gene: TRBD1
CDR3 length: 18
CDR3 protein: CASSQALPGQPLGDTQYF
CDR3 DNA: TGCGCCAGCAGCCAGGCCTTACCGGGACAGCCTTTGGGGGATACGCAGTATTTT

V gene: TRBV12-3/TRBV12-4
clone size: few
J gene: TRBJ2-2
D gene: TRBD2
CDR3 length: 14
CDR3 protein: CASSLGLEAGELFF
CDR3 DNA: TGTGCCAGCAGTTTGGGACTAGAGGCCGGGGAGCTGTTTTTT

V gene: TRBV12-5
clone size: many
J gene: TRBJ2-6
D gene: .
CDR3 length: 12
CDR3 protein: CASGGGANVLTF
CDR3 DNA: TGTGCTAGTGGGGGTGGGGCCAACGTCCTGACTTTC

V gene: TRBV27
clone size: once
J gene: TRBJ1-1
D gene: .
CDR3 length: 14
CDR3 protein: CASSSRPINTEAFF
CDR3 DNA: TGTGCCAGCAGCTCAAGGCCGATAAACACTGAAGCTTTCTTT

V gene: TRBV6-1
clone size: few
J gene: TRBJ1-5
D gene: .
CDR3 length: 12
CDR3 protein: CASVVGNQPQHF
CDR3 DNA: TGTGCCAGCGTGGTTGGTAATCAGCCCCAGCATTTT

V gene: TRBV12-3/TRBV12-4
clone size: .
J gene: TRBJ2-3
D gene: .
CDR3 length: 15
CDR3 protein: CASSFPVTGTDTQYF
CDR3 DNA: TGTGCCAGCAGTTTTCCCGTGACAGGCACAGATACGCAGTATTTT

V gene: TRBV5-1
clone size: .
J gene: TRBJ2-7
D gene: .
CDR3 length: 15
CDR3 protein: CASSGGLSQGHEQYF
CDR3 DNA: TGCGCCAGCAGCGGGGGACTTTCCCAGGGTCACGAGCAGTACTTC